Described below is a single T cell receptor beta chain sequence and its context. Which antigen it targets is not known. Qualities for individual bases were not recorded, and no much larger clone is one base off. For the CD8 naive samples, CD45RO-negative cells were positively selected for CCR7, yielding a CD45RA+CCR7+ population from which TemRA cells were excluded. The donors were healthy, HIV-negative adults who had no recently reported acute infections or vaccinations. Every donor was a Caucasian adult residing in Nashville, Tennessee, USA. After blood collection by leukapheresis, PBMCs were isolated using Ficoll-Histopaque density gradient centrifugation and then cryopreserved in the vapor phase of liquid nitrogen. Analytical flow cytometry was used to check the purity and quantity of each magnetically sorted T cell population. Genomic DNA was isolated from every sorted fraction and measured by UV absorbance on a Nanodrop 2000c.

TCR CDR3 regions were amplified from genomic DNA by multiplex PCR using the deep immunoSEQ assay. For each cell subset, the extracted genomic DNA was distributed evenly across all wells of several immunoSEQ 96-well plates, and each plate served as one replicate. For sorted subsets, about 210 ng of genomic DNA, equivalent to about 30,000 T cell genomes, went into each replicate PCR. The purified libraries were quantified using a Qubit 3.0 fluorometer, sized with a Bioanalyzer 2100, and then quantified again using the KAPA Library Quantification kit. Every immunoSEQ 96-well plate was sequenced on a dedicated single-read 150-cycle Illumina NextSeq 550 flow cell. For the original study's pipeline: The immunoSEQ output contained only junctional sequences without quality scores, so filtering could not match that applied to full-length reads. Sequences were annotated with PyIR, a Python wrapper for IgBLAST v1.9, and V/J genes and CDR3 were assigned using IMGT germline references. Reads with weak V/J assignments (E-value above 1e-6), missing CDR3, stop codons, out-of-frame junctions, or ambiguous translated residues were removed. V3J clonotypes were defined as sequences sharing the same inferred V gene, J gene, and CDR3 amino acid sequence. To compute the percentage overlap between repertoires, the number of shared unique clonotypes was divided by the size of the smaller repertoire. Richness of each repertoire was evaluated using RTK rarefaction, the Chao1 estimator, and Recon v2.1 estimates of unobserved clonotypes. For all TCRbeta clonotypes obtained by the gDNA method from four donors, generation probabilities were computed with OLGA. As stored in TCRdb, this immuneACCESS dataset retains in-frame rearrangements with V and J assigned. A fraction of the clones does not appear; measured against another copy, unresolved V genes explain less than half of the discrepancy, and the remainder lacks a known reason. V, J and clone size are taken as reported in that table, and D and trimming were inferred from the DNA itself. This sample lists under 2,000,000 clones; about 94% were detected once. The ten top clones hold roughly 1% of the sample.

Taken from the germline V gene, the CDR1 and CDR2 loops are SGHDT and YYEEEE. Trimming takes 4 bases off V and 1 base off J; junction bases not matched to a gene: 9. Reading from cysteine to phenylalanine, the CDR3 counts 16 amino acids. The entry retains the CDR3 DNA only, 48 bases that are in frame from base 1. This record belongs to a study of shared clonotypes between healthy human individuals (TCRdb year 2020). About the full investigation: The cohort comprised two women and a few men aged 18 to 49 years. Different laboratories and diverse techniques were used to prepare libraries and sequence TCR repertoires, to increase sequencing depth and limit assay-specific biases. The study deeply sequenced blood TCR repertoires of five healthy adults to estimate repertoire size and the extent of clonotype sharing between individuals. Between about 0.85 and 9.5 billion PBMCs per donor were obtained by leukapheresis. Per donor, three plates each were used for CD4 naive and CD4 memory, two for CD8 naive, and one for CD8 memory. Results and caveats for the whole study, not just this receptor: Even with the large sequencing depth, rarefaction of the sorted-subset datasets indicated that sequencing was incomplete. The genetic and exposure-history diversity represented was limited by the small number of donors. Compared with non-shared clonotypes, clonotypes shared by all four sorted-subset donors had higher generation probabilities. Pairwise subsampling led to the expectation that sequencing depth would affect the degree of clonotype sharing among donors. Around 5.4% of naive CD4, around 3.5% of naive CD8, roughly 2.5% of memory CD4, and more than 0.35% of memory CD8 clonotypes were shared across a few donors. Naive subsets generally had larger estimated clonotype richness than memory subsets did. Sampling was restricted to blood, and TCR repertoires in tissues likely differ from the TCR repertoires found in blood.

The TCR sequence derives from a man aged 18 to 30 in good health. Sequenced input: naive CD8+ T cells sorted from blood. The sample's cell subset or site label, decoded: CD45RA+CCR7+. The V gene is TRBV5-6 and the J gene is TRBJ2-7, and 9 junctional nucleotides match TRBD1. The CDR3 here reads CASSGQGQGASYEQYF. In nucleotide form, the sequence is TGTGCCAGCAGCGGGCAGGGACAGGGTGCGTCCTACGAGCAGTACTTC.